Below, one T cell receptor beta chain is given with its context. The CDR3 has 14 amino acids. The V end lost 0 bases, the J end lost 1 base, and 4 bases lay between the germline ends. CDR1 LGHNA and CDR2 YNFKEQ come from the germline V gene. This record comes from a study of blood T cell repertoires in COVID-19. Background on the study: The United States, Italy and Spain provided the acute and convalescent COVID-19 samples. Sources were T cells, B-cell-depleted T cells, or PBMCs; the material itself was cDNA or gDNA.

How the authors handled the data: Amplification of reference gene primers provided the estimated nucleated cell counts. Here immunoSEQ multiplex PCR was the method, and the copy in TCRdb shows in-frame clones only, minus some. V, J and clone size derive from that table, while D and trimming were established from the DNA sequence. The repertoire has a few hundred thousand clones, approximately 81% of them found once; the top ten carry approximately 20%. The TCR originated in a young man with active or convalescent COVID-19. The sequenced material came from peripheral blood. The rearrangement links TRBV4-2 to TRBJ1-3; D not resolved. CDR3 loop: CASSQELSGNTIYF. As DNA, the CDR3 is TGTGCCAGCAGCCAAGAACTATCTGGAAACACCATATATTTT.